This TCR beta chain was identified in a study of T cell responses to AZD1222 COVID-19 vaccine. The study's findings and limits: Spike-specific TCR repertoires showed rising breadth and depth after two AZD1222 doses. Repertoire sampling occurred only after the peak T cell response. Donors were largely white British and mainly female; clonal diversity was possibly underestimated.

CDR1 is MNHNS and CDR2 is SASEGT in the germline V gene. The CDR3 contains 14 residues. Trimming pared 3 bases from V and 1 base from J, leaving 9 bases between. On this clone: Its target is not known.

The data were produced by immunoSEQ multiplex PCR, yet TCRdb's version contains in-frame clones alone and is incomplete. Among tens of thousands of clones, 80% to 90% were seen once, and the ten largest hold roughly 2.5%. Sequences were derived from peripheral blood, sampled 28 days after the second AZD1222 dose. The chain employs TRBV6-1 and TRBJ1-1, with a possible D match to TRBD1 (5 bases). The receptor comes from an adult who received the AZD1222 COVID-19 vaccine. Here the CDR3 reads CASSDGAPNTEAFF. CDR3 in DNA: TGTGCCAGCAGTGATGGGGCCCCGAACACTGAAGCTTTCTTT.